Below are 27 T cell receptor beta chains sequenced from a single sample in a study of blood T cell repertoires in COVID-19. Repertoires were generated with immunoSEQ multiplex PCR, while TCRdb's copy carries only in-frame clones and drops some. The table lists about 180,000 clones, about 82% of them singletons, with around 9% in the top ten. Sample: PBMCs or T cells enriched from blood (not recorded which). These TCRs come from a woman aged 25 to 39 who had recovered from COVID-19.

The V call is TRBV29-1, the J call TRBJ1-1, with D uncertain. Germline V gene lookup returns CDR1 SQVTM and CDR2 ANQGSEA. V was shortened by 8 bases and J by 5 bases, with 9 bases between the two germline ends. This CDR3 comprises 10 residues. The CDR3 coding sequence is TGCAGCCCTGGGGAGACTGAAGCTTTCTTT. It yields the protein CSPGETEAFF. The variable domain in full, completed from reference TRBV29-1 and TRBJ1-1, reads SAVISQKPSRDICQRGTSLTIQCQVDSQVTMMFWYRQQPGQSLTLIATANQGSEATYESGFVIDKFPISRPNLTFSTLTVSNMSPEDSSIYLCSPGETEAFFGQGTRLTVV.

V and J are TRBV9 and TRBJ2-1; 12 bases align to TRBD2. The V segment lost 0 bases and the J segment 9 bases; nucleotides outside the gene matches: 4. Germline CDR1 and CDR2: SGDLS and YYNGEE. The CDR3 extends over 15 amino acids. Here the CDR3 DNA reads TGTGCCAGCAGCGTAGTGCCTAGCGGGAGGGGTGAGCAGTTCTTC. The encoded protein is CASSVVPSGRGEQFF.

The chain is built from TRBV30 and TRBJ1-1; no definite D call. The V end lost 2 bases, the J end lost 7 bases, and 17 bases lay between the germline ends. There are 14 residues in the CDR3. In germline, CDR1 is GTSNPN, CDR2 SVGIG (reference sequence). The CDR3, as DNA: TGTGCCTGGAGTCCAACTACCCACTTGGGTGAAGCTTTCTTT. Encoded protein: CAWSPTTHLGEAFF.

The chain links TRBV30 to TRBJ1-5, with D tentatively TRBD1 (5 bases). The V gene lost 0 bases and the J gene lost 0 bases, with 12 bases spanning the gap. Germline CDR1 is GTSNPN and CDR2 is SVGIG (reference sequence). CDR3 size: 16 residues. In DNA form, the CDR3 reads TGTGCCTGGAGTGTGGGGGGGTTAAGTAGCAATCAGCCCCAGCATTTT. Translated, it gives CAWSVGGLSSNQPQHF.

J is TRBJ2-7 and V is TRBV27; no reliable D call. The germline CDR1 and CDR2 sequences are MNHEY and SMNVEV (reference sequence). Trimming left V 3 bases short and J 0 bases short, with 12 bases between. The CDR3 sequence is 15 residues long. CDR3 sequence (DNA): TGTGCCAGCAGTTTGGGTCGCCACAGCTCCTACGAGCAGTACTTC. This encodes CASSLGRHSSYEQYF.

CDR3 sequence (DNA): TGTGCCAGTAGTATGCTCCAGGGGAAGAACACTGAAGCTTTCTTT. Residues: CASSMLQGKNTEAFF. This sequence joins TRBV19 and TRBJ1-1; D might be TRBD1 (6 bases). The CDR3 runs to 15 residues. Germline CDR1 and CDR2: LNHDA and SQIVND (reference sequence). V was clipped by 3 bases and J by 1 base, with 12 bases between them.

The chain carries TRBV29-1 and TRBJ1-2; D is ambiguous. CDR1 is SQVTM and CDR2 is ANQGSEA in the germline V gene. The CDR3 has 11 amino acids. Trimming took off 6 bases at V and 7 bases at J, with 12 bases between the two ends. DNA for the CDR3: TGCAGCGTGGAGGAGAAAGGTGGCTACACCTTC. It specifies CSVEEKGGYTF.

The chain joins TRBV28 to TRBJ2-1, with D perhaps matching TRBD2 (5 bases). Trimming left V 5 bases short and J 6 bases short, with 20 bases between. The germline V gene has CDR1 MDHEN and CDR2 SYDVKM. This CDR3 spans 16 amino acids. CDR3 region: CASSLGRLAMGNEQFF. The CDR3 region has the DNA TGTGCCAGCAGTCTGGGTAGGCTAGCTATGGGCAATGAGCAGTTCTTC.

The chain joins TRBV6-6 to TRBJ1-4; D gene ambiguous. The V gene lost 2 bases and the J gene lost 3 bases, with 13 bases spanning the gap. Germline V lookup: CDR1 MNHNY, CDR2 SVGAGI (reference sequence). The CDR3 totals 16 residues. Written as DNA, the CDR3 is TGTGCCAGCAGTTACCGGAGCGGCGGACCTAATGAAAAACTGTTTTTT. This gives the protein CASSYRSGGPNEKLFF.

This chain joins TRBV2 and TRBJ2-1; a possible D gene is TRBD2 (5 bases). The V gene lost 4 bases and the J gene lost 10 bases, with 23 bases spanning the gap. CDR1 is SNHLY and CDR2 is FYNNEI in the germline V gene. CDR3 length: 16 residues. The CDR3 DNA is TGTGCCAGCAGTGGGAGTCTAGCCGCTCAACAAGGAGAGCAGTTCTTC. Translating gives CASSGSLAAQQGEQFF.

The chain links TRBV12-3 or TRBV12-4 to TRBJ2-1; unclear D gene. Trimming cost V 5 bases and J 5 bases, with 7 bases left between them. The CDR3 runs to 12 residues. The CDR3 DNA sequence: TGTGCCAGCAGTCCCCAGAACAATGAGCAGTTCTTC. Protein sequence: CASSPQNNEQFF.

This clone turned up a few times. The chain employs TRBV27 and TRBJ2-2, with D unresolved. Germline V gene data show CDR1 as MNHEY and CDR2 as SMNVEV (reference sequence). This CDR3 is built from 15 residues. V was pared by 3 bases and J by 3 bases, with 11 bases between. The CDR3 region is CASSFTESYTGELFF. The CDR3 DNA reads as TGTGCCAGCAGTTTCACCGAGTCTTACACCGGGGAGCTGTTTTTT.

The genes are TRBV18 and TRBJ2-1; 7 bases map to TRBD2. CDR1 is KGHSH, CDR2 LQKENI, per germline. This CDR3 spans 18 amino acids. Trimming at V came to 2 bases and at J to 0 bases, leaving 10 bases not matched to a gene. The CDR3 sequence: CASSPLTPGGGSYNEQFF. CDR3 nucleotide sequence: TGTGCCAGCTCACCATTAACCCCCGGCGGGGGCTCCTACAATGAGCAGTTCTTC.

This chain links TRBV3-1 (or the pseudogene TRBV3-2) with TRBJ1-4; TRBD1 is a possible D gene (5 bases). V was pared by 4 bases and J by 11 bases, with 26 bases between. Germline V lookup: CDR1 LGHDT, CDR2 YNNKEL (reference sequence). The CDR3 is 17 residues long. In DNA, the CDR3 is TGTGCCAGCAGCCCTCGGAGGGGTCCTTATAGTGCCGGTAAACTGTTTTTT. Amino acids: CASSPRRGPYSAGKLFF.

The chain joins TRBV11-2 to TRBJ2-3; 7 bases map to TRBD2. Trimming took 5 bases from V and 0 from J; bases not matched to a gene: 17. The CDR3 loop spans 19 amino acids. Germline CDR1 is SGHAT and CDR2 is FQNNGV. CDR3: CASSLLVGAGSPSTDTQYF. In DNA, the CDR3 is TGTGCCAGCAGCCTCCTGGTTGGAGCGGGGAGCCCCAGCACAGATACGCAGTATTTT.

The genes are TRBV18 and TRBJ1-1; TRBD1 might be the D (5 bases). The CDR3 contains 16 residues. CDR1 is KGHSH and CDR2 is LQKENI in the germline V gene. Trimming removed 4 bases at V and 0 bases at J, with 15 bases between. The CDR3 spells CASSQFDSFMNTEAFF. CDR3 DNA sequence: TGTGCCAGCTCACAGTTCGACAGTTTTATGAACACTGAAGCTTTCTTT.

This chain uses TRBV5-4 with TRBJ2-3, with 8 bases identical to TRBD2. This CDR3 contains 18 residues. V shed 0 bases and J 6 bases; nucleotides not matched to a gene: 15. Germline CDR1 reads SGHNT; CDR2 reads YYREEE (reference sequence). CDR3 sequence: CASSLAGLAGSRRDTQYF. The CDR3 bases are TGTGCCAGCAGCTTGGCCGGGTTAGCGGGGAGTAGAAGGGATACGCAGTATTTT. Supplemented by reference TRBV5-4 and TRBJ2-3, the full variable domain reads ETGVTQSPTHLIKTRGQQVTLRCSSQSGHNTVSWYQQALGQGPQFIFQYYREEENGRGNFPPRFSGLQFPNYSSELNVNALELDDSALYLCASSLAGLAGSRRDTQYFGPGTRLTVL.

The V call is TRBV7-9, the J call TRBJ2-1, with D possibly matching TRBD2 (5 bases). V was cut by 5 bases and J by 9 bases, with 23 bases left in between. Germline values: CDR1 SEHNR, CDR2 FQNEAQ (reference sequence). The CDR3 loop spans 16 amino acids. The CDR3 is CASSPLTSGQAGEQFF. The CDR3 coding sequence is TGTGCCAGCAGCCCGCTTACTTCCGGGCAGGCGGGTGAGCAGTTCTTC.

The V gene is TRBV19, the J gene TRBJ2-1; 7 bases are shared with TRBD2. Germline lookup yields CDR1 LNHDA and CDR2 SQIVND (reference sequence). The CDR3 covers 15 residues. The trim removed 3 bases at V and 6 bases at J, leaving 8 bases unmatched. The CDR3 nucleotides read TGTGCCAGTAGTATTGGTGGCGGGAGCGTCAATGAGCAGTTCTTC. Translated: CASSIGGGSVNEQFF. Filled out from reference TRBV19 and TRBJ2-1, the complete variable domain reads DGGITQSPKYLFRKEGQNVTLSCEQNLNHDAMYWYRQDPGQGLRLIYYSQIVNDFQKGDIAEGYSVSREKKESFPLTVTSAQKNPTAFYLCASSIGGGSVNEQFFGPGTRLTVL.

The chain carries TRBV5-1 and TRBJ2-2, with D perhaps matching TRBD1 (5 bases). Trimming left V 0 bases short and J 4 bases short, with 10 bases between. The CDR3 runs 15 residues. Per germline, CDR1 SGHRS and CDR2 YFSETQ. The CDR3 nucleotides are TGCGCCAGCAGCTTGGTGGACATCCCCACCGGGGAGCTGTTTTTT. This gives the protein CASSLVDIPTGELFF.

This clone was picked up a small number of times. In DNA, the CDR3 is TGTGCCAGTAGTATGGAGACAGGAGATAGCAATCAGCCCCAGCATTTT. Translation gives CASSMETGDSNQPQHF. The chain joins TRBV19 to TRBJ1-5; weak D call: TRBD1 (6 bases). The CDR3 contains 16 residues. The germline gives CDR1 LNHDA, CDR2 SQIVND (reference sequence). V was pared by 3 bases and J by 0 bases, with 12 bases between.

The V call is TRBV7-2, the J call TRBJ2-3, with 8 bases identical to TRBD2. The CDR3 sequence is 16 residues long. V was clipped by 5 bases and J by 6 bases; unmatched bases: 13. Germline loops: CDR1 SGHTA, CDR2 FQGNSA. In DNA form, the CDR3 reads TGTGCCAGCAGCCTAGGAGTCGGGAGGGGTCCCGATACGCAGTATTTT. Protein: CASSLGVGRGPDTQYF.

The rearrangement uses TRBV6-5 and TRBJ2-1; tentative D call: TRBD2 (5 bases). Germline CDR1 MNHEY, CDR2 SVGAGI. CDR3 length: 11 residues. Trimming removed 8 bases from V and 13 bases from J, with 15 bases in between. In nucleotides, the CDR3 is TGTGCCAGCTCTGCAGAGGGCAGCCAGTTCTTC. Translated, it gives CASSAEGSQFF.

V gene TRBV6-5 combines with J gene TRBJ2-1; no definite D call. The CDR3 loop spans 12 amino acids. From germline, CDR1 is MNHEY and CDR2 SVGAGI. Trimming stripped 4 bases from V and 6 bases from J, with 7 bases between. This CDR3 is CASSSIGNEQFF. The DNA of the CDR3 is TGTGCCAGCAGTTCTATTGGCAATGAGCAGTTCTTC.

This clone was counted ten times or more. The chain's CDR3 is CASSPTRGNTGELFF. CDR3 sequence (DNA): TGTGCCAGCAGCCCAACCCGCGGGAACACCGGGGAGCTGTTTTTT. The J gene is TRBJ2-2, the V gene TRBV6-5; D uncertain. The V end lost 6 bases, the J end lost 1 base, and 12 bases lay between the germline ends. Germline V gene data show CDR1 as MNHEY and CDR2 as SVGAGI. The CDR3 consists of 15 residues.

This chain joins TRBV6-1 and TRBJ2-1; D is ambiguous. Per germline, CDR1 MNHNS and CDR2 SASEGT. CDR3 length: 16 amino acids. V was trimmed by 4 bases and J by 0 bases, leaving 13 bases between them. The CDR3 DNA is TGTGCCAGCAGTGGCTTCCAGGCCGGCTCCTACAATGAGCAGTTCTTC. Encoded protein: CASSGFQAGSYNEQFF.

The rearrangement links TRBV5-1 to TRBJ2-1; D possibly corresponds to TRBD1 (5 bases). Trimming took off 0 bases at V and 6 bases at J, with 13 bases between the two ends. Germline assignment: CDR1 SGHRS and CDR2 YFSETQ. This CDR3 is 15 amino acids long. CDR3 bases: TGCGCCAGCAGCTTGGGCCAGGGCTTAATCAATGAGCAGTTCTTC. As protein: CASSLGQGLINEQFF.